The clone carrying this T cell receptor (beta chain) came up a few times. The antigen is not known. The data originate from a study of blood T cells in healthy people across ages. Study-level results: Total diversity from one million sequenced T cells was likely underestimated.

V was trimmed by 6 bases and J by 5 bases, leaving 13 bases between them. This CDR3 comprises 13 residues. The authors ran a second PCR of about 6 to 12 cycles using a sample-barcoded 5' primer and a J-beta primer mix. TCRdb itself ran the 5' RACE reads through MiXCR, one entry per CDR3 protein. Among approximately 780,000 distinct CDR3 sequences, roughly 25% were seen once, and the ten largest hold about 3%. The people who gave samples were healthy Caucasians from Russia, aged about 6 to 95. This sample also appeared in a second study, on T cells of mothers and their children. That study reports: The TCR beta CDR3 read count exceeded 9.5 million for each mother and was a few million for each child.

The chain uses TRBV12-3 or TRBV12-4 and TRBJ1-1; no definite D call. This TCR was recovered from a boy between 10 and 17 years old in good health. Sequencing was done on a sample of blood. The CDR3 is CASSFGSETEAFF. The CDR3 region has the DNA TGTGCCAGCAGCTTTGGATCGGAGACTGAAGCTTTCTTT.